These T cell receptor beta chains were read from a single sample in a study of blood T cell repertoires in COVID-19. Assay used: immunoSEQ multiplex PCR; TCRdb lists only in-frame clones, some missing. The sample records about 160,000 clones, about 85% being singletons. Material for sequencing was peripheral blood. The receptor set was obtained from a man aged 35 to 55 with acute or convalescent COVID-19. Each CDR3 is given with its conserved first and last residue. Each record gives: J gene, D gene, V gene, clone size, CDR3 DNA, CDR3 protein. A D gene is named only where the DNA matches it firmly. Clone size appears in some rows only: once, few, many, or a class for an expanded clone.

J: TRBJ2-1
D: TRBD2
V: TRBV5-1
size: .
DNA: TGCGCCAGCAGCCCGGGAGGATCAACGGAAAACAATGAGCAGTTCTTC
CDR3: CASSPGGSTENNEQFF

J: TRBJ2-1
D: .
V: TRBV7-9
size: once
DNA: TGTGCCAGCAGCTTAGGGCTAGCGCTTACTGAGCAGTTCTTC
CDR3: CASSLGLALTEQFF

J: TRBJ2-7
D: .
V: TRBV5-1
size: .
DNA: TGCGCCAGCAGCCCCGATTACACAGACTACTCCTACGAGCAGTACTTC
CDR3: CASSPDYTDYSYEQYF

J: TRBJ2-1
D: TRBD1
V: TRBV25-1
size: .
DNA: TGTGCCAGCAGTCGGGACAGGGGGCATGAGCAGTTCTTC
CDR3: CASSRDRGHEQFF

J: TRBJ1-1
D: .
V: TRBV7-9
size: .
DNA: TGTGCCAGCAGCCCAAAACAGAACAGTGAAGCTTTCTTT
CDR3: CASSPKQNSEAFF

J: TRBJ2-1
D: .
V: TRBV21-1
size: .
DNA: TGTGCCAGCAGGCGTCCAGGCGAATACAATGAGCAGTTCTTC
CDR3: CASRRPGEYNEQFF

J: TRBJ2-7
D: TRBD2
V: TRBV4-2
size: .
DNA: TGTGCCAGCAGCCAAGCGGGGGGAACCTACGAGCAGTACTTC
CDR3: CASSQAGGTYEQYF

J: TRBJ2-6
D: TRBD1
V: TRBV7-9
size: .
DNA: TGTGCCAGCAGCTTATACAGGGGGAGCTCTGGGGCCAACGTCCTGACTTTC
CDR3: CASSLYRGSSGANVLTF

J: TRBJ2-7
D: .
V: TRBV10-3
size: once
DNA: TGTGCCATCAGTGATAATCGGAGGGTGGGCTCCTACGAGCAGTACTTC
CDR3: CAISDNRRVGSYEQYF

J: TRBJ1-1
D: .
V: TRBV6-5
size: .
DNA: TGTGCCAGCAGTAGGGGACTCCAAAACACTGAAGCTTTCTTT
CDR3: CASSRGLQNTEAFF

J: TRBJ2-1
D: TRBD2
V: TRBV19
size: .
DNA: TGTGCCAGTAGTATAGTGGCGGGGGTTGAGCAGTTCTTC
CDR3: CASSIVAGVEQFF

J: TRBJ2-7
D: .
V: TRBV30
size: few
DNA: TGTGCCTGCCGGACAACTAAGCCCTACGAGCAGTACTTC
CDR3: CACRTTKPYEQYF

J: TRBJ1-5
D: .
V: TRBV6-5
size: .
DNA: TGTGCCAGCAGTTCTTACTCCAGCAATCAGCCCCAGCATTTT
CDR3: CASSSYSSNQPQHF